The rows below give T cell receptor beta chains drawn from one sample of a study of Graves' ophthalmopathy and Graves' hyperthyroidism. TCRdb recomputed calls from the multiplex PCR reads with MiXCR, one row per CDR3 protein. Of over 200,000 distinct CDR3 sequences listed, roughly 29% are singletons. The source material was peripheral blood. The receptors shown here come from a man aged 50 or older with Graves' ophthalmopathy. Each CDR3 is given with its conserved first and last residue. D genes are given only for firm matches. The size field is filled for only some rows; it gives once, few, many or a size class.

J | V | size | D | DNA | CDR3
TRBJ1-2 | TRBV20-1 | once | NA | TGCAGTGCTAGACGCCCGGGGAACTATGGCTACACCTTC | CSARRPGNYGYTF
TRBJ2-7 | TRBV11-2 | many | NA | TGTGCCAGCAGCTCCCCGTTTAATGAGCAGTACTTC | CASSSPFNEQYF
TRBJ1-1 | TRBV18 | many | TRBD1 | TGTGCCAGCAGTCCCGGACAGGGAAACACTGAAGCTTTCTTT | CASSPGQGNTEAFF
TRBJ2-5 | TRBV6-2/TRBV6-3 | many | TRBD2 | TGTGCCAGCAGTACCCCCCGTACCGAAGGACTAGTTGGCGAGACCCAGTACTTC | CASSTPRTEGLVGETQYF
TRBJ2-5 | TRBV7-9 | many | NA | TGTGCCAGCAGCTTTGGGACCTTAGGGGAGACCCAGTACTTC | CASSFGTLGETQYF
TRBJ1-2 | TRBV6-1 | many | NA | TGTGCCAGCAGCGAAGGGAGTCCTAACTATGGCTACACCTTC | CASSEGSPNYGYTF
TRBJ2-7 | TRBV20-1 | many | NA | TGCAGTGCGCCTCAGGGAGTTTTCTACGAGCAGTACTTC | CSAPQGVFYEQYF
TRBJ2-4 | TRBV7-8 | many | NA | TGTGCCAGCAGCTTAGTGAGACCGGGGACCAAAAACATTCAGTACTTC | CASSLVRPGTKNIQYF
TRBJ1-6 | TRBV7-2 | NA | TRBD1 | TGTGCCAGCAGCTCGGGACAGTTTAATTCACCCCTCCACTTT | CASSSGQFNSPLHF
TRBJ2-7 | TRBV20-1 | many | TRBD2 | TGCAGTGCTAGAGGGACTAGCGGGAGAGGGGAGCAGTACTTC | CSARGTSGRGEQYF
TRBJ2-2 | TRBV2 | NA | TRBD2 | TGTGCCAGCAGTGTGATTCTAGCGGGACCCTCCGGGGAGCTGTTTTTT | CASSVILAGPSGELFF
TRBJ1-2 | TRBV12-3/TRBV12-4 | NA | TRBD1 | TGTGCCAGCAGAGGGGACAGGGCGACCACCTTC | CASRGDRATTF
TRBJ2-7 | TRBV6-5 | NA | NA | TGTGCCAGCAGTTGGGGCCAGACCTACGAGCAGTACTTC | CASSWGQTYEQYF
TRBJ2-1 | TRBV12-3/TRBV12-4 | many | TRBD2 | TGTGCCAGCAGTTTGACCCTAGCGGGTATGGGGAATGAGCAGTTCTTC | CASSLTLAGMGNEQFF
TRBJ2-7 | TRBV28 | many | TRBD1 | TGTGCCAGCAGTTTATACGGGACAGGGGTAGACGAGCAGTACTTC | CASSLYGTGVDEQYF
TRBJ2-2 | TRBV7-3 | many | NA | TGTGCCAGCTCCCCTAGCGCGAACACCGGGGAGCTGTTTTTT | CASSPSANTGELFF
TRBJ2-7 | TRBV6-5 | many | NA | TGTGCCAGCAGTTACCTATATCACAACGAGCAGTACTTC | CASSYLYHNEQYF
TRBJ2-4 | TRBV6-1 | NA | TRBD2 | TGTGCCAGCAGTACCCCCCGGACTAGCGGGAGGTCGGGCAAAAACATTCAGTACTTC | CASSTPRTSGRSGKNIQYF
TRBJ1-1 | TRBV6-5 | many | NA | TGTGCCAGCAGAAGGAGAGATGAAGCTTTCTTT | CASRRRDEAFF
TRBJ1-2 | TRBV20-1 | many | NA | TGCAGTGCCACTCAGGGATACGGCTACACCTTC | CSATQGYGYTF
TRBJ2-2 | TRBV7-2 | many | NA | TGTGCCAGCAGCTTAGCGTACCCCGGGGAGCTGTTTTTT | CASSLAYPGELFF
TRBJ1-1 | TRBV6-4 | NA | NA | TGTGCCAGCAGTGACCGGTTCTTGTGGGACGTGAACACTGAAGCTTTCTTT | CASSDRFLWDVNTEAFF
TRBJ2-4 | TRBV6-5 | many | NA | TGTGCCAGCAGTTACCCCGGGACGCGCATTCAGTACTTC | CASSYPGTRIQYF
TRBJ2-7 | TRBV29-1 | many | TRBD1 | TGCAGCGTTGAGAACCGGGACAGTGCCTACGAGCAGTACTTC | CSVENRDSAYEQYF
TRBJ2-5 | TRBV12-3/TRBV12-4 | few | NA | TGTGCCAGCAGCCCCCCGGGAATGGAGTCTGGGTACTTC | CASSPPGMESGYF
TRBJ2-2 | TRBV15 | many | TRBD1 | TGTGCCACCAGCAAAGGGGGCAGGGGGACCGGGGAGCTGTTTTTT | CATSKGGRGTGELFF
TRBJ2-7 | TRBV20-1 | NA | TRBD1 | TGCAGTGCTTTGCGACAGGGGGCGGACGAGCAGTACTTC | CSALRQGADEQYF
TRBJ1-6 | TRBV5-1 | many | NA | TGCGCCAGCAGCTTGGCAGGGGTGATCAATAATTCACCCCTCCACTTT | CASSLAGVINNSPLHF
TRBJ2-7 | TRBV6-6 | many | NA | TGTGCCAGCATGGAGGGTACCCACGAGCAGTACTTC | CASMEGTHEQYF